This T cell receptor beta chain was identified during a study of cytomegalovirus exposure and HLA in healthy donors. Study background: Unique TCRs from HLA-typed donors, 65 million to 85 million of them, were held in an early data release. Notes on the study in general: A later analysis revealed that TCR association rates differed between HLA loci, peaking at DRB1 and bottoming out at HLA-C. Researchers reported that a few CMV-associated chains were confirmed in vitro as CMV antigen-specific. A later analysis showed that HLA-associated TCR beta chains had undergone more clonal expansion than equally common others.

The PCR used 60 Vbeta and 13 Jbeta primers. The repertoire was sequenced with immunoSEQ multiplex PCR; TCRdb's copy has only in-frame clones and lacks some. Seen here are roughly 170,000 clones, 75% to 85% observed once, and the top ten hold around 1.2%. A word on this clone: No antigen is known for it.

V was trimmed by 6 bases and J by 3 bases, leaving 12 bases between them. The CDR3 is 13 residues long. Germline V CDR1 and CDR2: SGHAT, FQNNGV. The sequence derives from a girl aged 2 to 9 in good health and CMV-seropositive. This chain connects TRBV11-2 to TRBJ2-7; TRBD1 is a possible D gene (6 bases). Source material: PBMCs. Here the CDR3 DNA reads TGTGCCAGCAGTCATGGGACATACTACGAGCAGTACTTC. Its translation is CASSHGTYYEQYF.